This is a list of T cell receptor beta chains from one sample in a study of blood T cell repertoires in COVID-19. Measured with immunoSEQ multiplex PCR; TCRdb has only the in-frame clones, and not every one. The data show 250,000 or so clones, around nine tenths seen once. Input material: peripheral blood. These receptors all come from a man aged 25-45 years with active or convalescent COVID-19. The CDR3 runs from the conserved cysteine through the conserved F or W. The D gene is left open where the match is weak. Expanded clones are given a class, and other clones once, few, many or no size at all.

CDR3 length,J gene,clone size,V gene,D gene,CDR3 protein,CDR3 DNA
16,TRBJ2-1,-,TRBV7-9,TRBD1,CASSLSRTGNYNEQFF,TGTGCCAGCAGCTTATCGAGGACAGGGAACTACAATGAGCAGTTCTTC
15,TRBJ2-3,-,TRBV11-2,TRBD1,CASSQDRGRPDTQYF,TGTGCCAGCAGCCAGGACAGGGGACGTCCAGATACGCAGTATTTT
12,TRBJ2-7,-,TRBV19,-,CASSSGPYEQYF,TGTGCCAGTAGTTCAGGGCCCTACGAGCAGTACTTC
16,TRBJ2-5,-,TRBV5-4,TRBD2,CASSSGGPTPQETQYF,TGTGCCAGCAGCTCGGGGGGACCTACTCCCCAAGAGACCCAGTACTTC
14,TRBJ2-7,-,TRBV19,-,CASSATGTIYEQYF,TGTGCCAGTAGTGCGACAGGAACCATATACGAGCAGTACTTC
15,TRBJ1-2,-,TRBV7-9,-,CATTPEREIYYGYTF,TGTGCCACTACTCCTGAGAGGGAGATTTACTATGGCTACACCTTC
16,TRBJ1-4,-,TRBV2,-,CASSEAPAGVNEKLFF,TGTGCCAGCAGTGAAGCGCCTGCAGGCGTTAATGAAAAACTGTTTTTT
18,TRBJ2-1,-,TRBV3-1/TRBV3-2,TRBD1,CASSQDLVGQGAYNEQFF,TGTGCCAGCAGCCAAGATCTTGTCGGGCAGGGGGCCTACAATGAGCAGTTCTTC
15,TRBJ2-7,-,TRBV9,TRBD1,CASSVGTGSSYEQYF,TGTGCCAGCAGCGTAGGGACAGGGTCGTCATACGAGCAGTACTTC
16,TRBJ1-1,-,TRBV7-9,-,CASSPTSGQYNTEAFF,TGTGCCAGCAGCCCCACTAGTGGGCAATACAACACTGAAGCTTTCTTT
14,TRBJ2-5,once,TRBV20-1,-,CSASHGTEGETQYF,TGCAGTGCTAGTCATGGGACTGAGGGGGAGACCCAGTACTTC
15,TRBJ1-4,few,TRBV2,-,CASRRTIATNEKLFF,TGTGCCAGCAGGAGGACAATTGCAACTAATGAAAAACTGTTTTTT
12,TRBJ1-1,-,TRBV5-5,-,CASSLLNTEAFF,TGTGCCAGCAGCTTGTTAAACACTGAAGCTTTCTTT
12,TRBJ1-1,-,TRBV19,-,CATWSGDTEAFF,TGTGCCACCTGGTCGGGTGACACTGAAGCTTTCTTT
14,TRBJ2-3,-,TRBV6-2/TRBV6-3,-,CASSYSPPGLTQYF,TGTGCCAGCAGTTACTCGCCCCCCGGTCTTACGCAGTATTTT
15,TRBJ1-1,few,TRBV4-3,-,CASSQDDPGARQAFF,TGCGCCAGCAGCCAAGATGACCCAGGGGCTCGTCAAGCTTTCTTT
13,TRBJ2-1,-,TRBV11-2,-,CASSFPSLDEQFF,TGTGCCAGCAGCTTCCCGAGCCTCGATGAGCAGTTCTTC
16,TRBJ1-1,-,TRBV2,TRBD1,CASSERGIGQGPEAFF,TGTGCCAGCAGTGAACGGGGCATTGGACAGGGTCCTGAAGCTTTCTTT
11,TRBJ2-7,few,TRBV6-5,-,CASMVGSEQYF,TGTGCCAGCATGGTAGGGAGCGAGCAGTACTTC
16,TRBJ1-2,-,TRBV5-1,TRBD1,CASSLGQGQGLDGYTF,TGCGCCAGCAGCTTGGGACAGGGACAGGGTTTGGATGGCTACACCTTC
15,TRBJ1-2,-,TRBV6-1,-,CASSEAYLANYGYTF,TGTGCCAGCAGTGAAGCCTACTTAGCTAACTATGGCTACACCTTC
14,TRBJ2-3,-,TRBV19,TRBD1,CASSIERDRDTQYF,TGTGCCAGTAGTATAGAACGGGACAGAGATACGCAGTATTTT
14,TRBJ1-3,-,TRBV10-2,-,CASRVRGTGNTIYF,TGCGCCAGCAGGGTTAGAGGGACTGGAAACACCATATATTTT
15,TRBJ1-4,-,TRBV4-2,TRBD1,CASSPPGTGSEKLFF,TGTGCCAGCAGCCCCCCGGGGACAGGGTCCGAAAAACTGTTTTTT